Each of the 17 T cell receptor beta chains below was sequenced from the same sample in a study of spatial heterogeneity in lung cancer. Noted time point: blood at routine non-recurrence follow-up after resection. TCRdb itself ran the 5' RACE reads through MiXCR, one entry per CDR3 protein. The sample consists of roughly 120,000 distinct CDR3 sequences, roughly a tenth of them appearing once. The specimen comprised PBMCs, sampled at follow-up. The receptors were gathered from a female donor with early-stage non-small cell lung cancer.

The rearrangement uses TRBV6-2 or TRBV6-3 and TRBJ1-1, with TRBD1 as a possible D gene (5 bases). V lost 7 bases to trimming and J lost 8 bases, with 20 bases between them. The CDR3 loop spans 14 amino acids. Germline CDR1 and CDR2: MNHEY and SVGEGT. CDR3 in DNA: TGTGCCAGCATCCCGCAGGGAAGGGGCATCGAAGCTTTCTTT. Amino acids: CASIPQGRGIEAFF.

CDR3: CSVIQGFTEAFF. Here the CDR3 DNA reads TGCAGCGTTATACAGGGATTCACTGAAGCTTTCTTT. This chain connects TRBV29-1 to TRBJ1-1; D is possibly TRBD1 (6 bases). The CDR3 sequence is 12 residues long. Trimming stripped 5 bases from V and 4 bases from J, with 11 bases between. The V gene's germline CDR1 is SQVTM and CDR2 ANQGSEA.

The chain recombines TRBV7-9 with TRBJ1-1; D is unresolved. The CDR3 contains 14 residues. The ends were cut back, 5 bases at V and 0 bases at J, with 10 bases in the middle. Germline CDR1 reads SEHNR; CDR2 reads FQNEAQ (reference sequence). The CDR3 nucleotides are TGTGCCAGCAGCAAGTCAGCGATGAACACTGAAGCTTTCTTT. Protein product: CASSKSAMNTEAFF. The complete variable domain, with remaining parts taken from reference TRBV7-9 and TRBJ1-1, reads DTGVSQNPRHKITKRGQNVTFRCDPISEHNRLYWYRQTLGQGPEFLTYFQNEAQLEKSRLLSDRFSAERPKGSFSTLEIQRTEQGDSAMYLCASSKSAMNTEAFFGQGTRLTVV.

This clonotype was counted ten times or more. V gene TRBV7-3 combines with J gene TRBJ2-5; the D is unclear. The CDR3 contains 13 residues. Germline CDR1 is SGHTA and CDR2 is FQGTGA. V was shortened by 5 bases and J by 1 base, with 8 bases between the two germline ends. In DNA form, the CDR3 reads TGTGCCAGCAGCCAGGAACTCCAAGAGACCCAGTACTTC. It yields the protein CASSQELQETQYF.

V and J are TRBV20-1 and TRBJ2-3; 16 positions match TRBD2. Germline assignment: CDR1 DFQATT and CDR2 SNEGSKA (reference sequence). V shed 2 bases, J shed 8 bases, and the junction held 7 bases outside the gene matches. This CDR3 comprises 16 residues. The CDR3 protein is CSARHPGLAGGVTQYF. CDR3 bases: TGCAGTGCTAGACACCCGGGACTAGCGGGAGGGGTTACGCAGTATTTT.

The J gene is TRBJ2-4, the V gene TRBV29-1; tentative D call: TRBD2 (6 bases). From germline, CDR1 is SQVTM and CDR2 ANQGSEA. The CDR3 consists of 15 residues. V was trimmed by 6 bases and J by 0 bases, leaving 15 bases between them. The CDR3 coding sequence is TGCAGCGTCGGCAGGGAGGAAGGAGCCAAAAACATTCAGTACTTC. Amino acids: CSVGREEGAKNIQYF.

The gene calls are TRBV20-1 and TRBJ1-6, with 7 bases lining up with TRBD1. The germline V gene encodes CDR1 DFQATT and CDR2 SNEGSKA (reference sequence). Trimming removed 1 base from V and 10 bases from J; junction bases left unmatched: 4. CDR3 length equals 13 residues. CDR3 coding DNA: TGCAGTGCTAGAGGGGCAGGGGGATCACCCCTCCACTTT. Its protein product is CSARGAGGSPLHF.

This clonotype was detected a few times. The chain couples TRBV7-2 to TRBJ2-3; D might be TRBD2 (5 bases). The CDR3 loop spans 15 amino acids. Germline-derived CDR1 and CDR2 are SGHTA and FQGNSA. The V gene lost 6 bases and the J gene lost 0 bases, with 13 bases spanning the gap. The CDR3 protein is CASRRTSASTDTQYF. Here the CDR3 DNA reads TGTGCCAGCAGAAGGACTTCTGCTAGCACAGATACGCAGTATTTT.

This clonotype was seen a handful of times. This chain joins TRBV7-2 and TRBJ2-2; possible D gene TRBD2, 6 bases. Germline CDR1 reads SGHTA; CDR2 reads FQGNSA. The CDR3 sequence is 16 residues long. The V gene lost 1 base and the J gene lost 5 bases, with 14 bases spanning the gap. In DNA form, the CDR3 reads TGTGCCAGCAGCTTAGTTGCGGGGTCAAGAACCGGGGAGCTGTTTTTT. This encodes CASSLVAGSRTGELFF.

This CDR3 reads CASSERQVEAFF. The DNA for the CDR3 is TGTGCCAGCAGTGAGAGGCAGGTCGAAGCTTTCTTT. The chain recombines TRBV2 with TRBJ1-1; D is unclear. V lost 3 bases and J lost 8, with 10 bases in between. The germline V gene encodes CDR1 SNHLY and CDR2 FYNNEI. This CDR3 contains 12 residues.

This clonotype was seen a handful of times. This CDR3 reads CASSLKGDSPLHF. Here the CDR3 DNA reads TGTGCCAGCAGTTTAAAGGGGGACTCACCCCTCCACTTT. V gene TRBV12-3 or TRBV12-4 combines with J gene TRBJ1-6; tentative D call: TRBD1 (6 bases). V lost 2 bases to trimming and J lost 10 bases, with 9 bases between them. The CDR3 runs 13 residues.

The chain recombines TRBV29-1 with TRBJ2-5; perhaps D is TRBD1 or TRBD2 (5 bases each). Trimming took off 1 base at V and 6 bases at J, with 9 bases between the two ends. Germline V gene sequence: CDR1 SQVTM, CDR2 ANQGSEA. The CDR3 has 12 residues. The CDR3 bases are TGCAGCGTTGAAGTTTCGGGACAGACCCAGTACTTC. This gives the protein CSVEVSGQTQYF.

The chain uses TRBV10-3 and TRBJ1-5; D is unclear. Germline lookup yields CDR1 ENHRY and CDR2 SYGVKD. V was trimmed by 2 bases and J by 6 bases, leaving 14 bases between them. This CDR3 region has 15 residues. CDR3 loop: CAISEDLVGSQPQHF. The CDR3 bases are TGTGCCATCAGTGAGGATCTTGTGGGCAGTCAGCCCCAGCATTTT.

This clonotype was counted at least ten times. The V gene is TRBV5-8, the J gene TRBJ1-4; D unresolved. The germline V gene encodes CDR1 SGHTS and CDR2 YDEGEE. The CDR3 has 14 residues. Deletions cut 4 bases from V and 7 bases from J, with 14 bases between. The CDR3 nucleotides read TGTGCCAGCAGCGGAGGGAGGCCGGGTGAAAAACTGTTTTTT. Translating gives CASSGGRPGEKLFF.

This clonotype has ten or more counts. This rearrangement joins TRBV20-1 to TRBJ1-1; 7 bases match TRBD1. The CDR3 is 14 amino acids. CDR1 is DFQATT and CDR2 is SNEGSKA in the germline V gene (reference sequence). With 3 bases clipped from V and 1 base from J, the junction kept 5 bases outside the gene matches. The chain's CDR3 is CSARNPGGNTEAFF. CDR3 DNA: TGCAGTGCTAGGAACCCAGGGGGGAACACTGAAGCTTTCTTT.

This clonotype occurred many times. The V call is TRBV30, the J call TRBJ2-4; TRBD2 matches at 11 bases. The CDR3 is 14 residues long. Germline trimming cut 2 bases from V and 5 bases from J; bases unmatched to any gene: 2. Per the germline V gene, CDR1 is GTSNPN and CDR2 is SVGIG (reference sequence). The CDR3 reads CAWSRGLAENIQYF. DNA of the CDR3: TGTGCCTGGAGTCGGGGACTAGCGGAAAACATTCAGTACTTC. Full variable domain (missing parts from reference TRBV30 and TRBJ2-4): SQTIHQWPATLVQPVGSPLSLECTVEGTSNPNLYWYRQAAGRGLQLLFYSVGIGQISSEVPQNLSASRPQDRQFILSSKKLLLSDSGFYLCAWSRGLAENIQYFGAGTRLSVL.

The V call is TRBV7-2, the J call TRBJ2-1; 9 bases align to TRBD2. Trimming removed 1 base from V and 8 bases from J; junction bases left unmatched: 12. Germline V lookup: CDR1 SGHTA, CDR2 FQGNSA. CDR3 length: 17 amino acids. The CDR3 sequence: CASSLGLIAGAGDEQFF. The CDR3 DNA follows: TGTGCCAGCAGCTTAGGGCTAATAGCGGGAGCGGGCGATGAGCAGTTCTTC.